This TCR beta chain was recorded in a study of glioma-infiltrating T cells after dendritic cell vaccination. As for this clone: Its antigen is currently unknown.

The CDR3 runs to 18 residues. Patients had residual fresh-frozen tumor tissue and more than two years of survival data. Before vaccination, two weeks after the third vaccination, and at progression, PBMC were collected. Whole-study findings and limits: Few patients contributed both blood and tumor specimens.

TCRB CDR3 was amplified from 2 ug genomic DNA or less. Clones were sequenced by immunoSEQ multiplex PCR, and TCRdb holds only the in-frame ones, with some missing. Seen here are about 82,000 clones, approximately 90% observed once, and the top ten hold roughly 3.2%. The chain is built from TRBV12-2 and TRBJ1-1. TRBV12-2 is recorded as a pseudogene. The receptor's source is a human donor with glioblastoma. This material consisted of blood, taken before dendritic cell vaccination. This CDR3 reads CASRLHRSGRGRGTEAFF. The CDR3 region has the DNA TGTGCAAGTCGCTTACACAGGAGCGGGCGGGGACGGGGCACTGAAGCTTTCTTT.